A single sample is the source of the 5 T cell receptor beta chains below, sequenced in a study of molecular identifiers for immune sequencing clone quantification. One entry per CDR3 protein, called by TCRdb with MiXCR from the PCR reads. The sample lists more than 35,000 distinct CDR3 sequences; roughly 19% were seen once. The sequencing sample was made of naive CD8+ T cells from blood, with Jurkat cell RNA spiked in. Regarding subset: FACS-sorted CD8+CD4-CCR7+CD45RA+ naive T cells. The source is a human donor in good health. Some libraries in this study had Jurkat cell RNA spiked in.

This clonotype was seen ten or more times. V usage is TRBV28 and J usage is TRBJ1-5, with 7 bases fitting TRBD1. V was pared by 3 bases and J by 2 bases, with 1 base of the junction left unmatched. CDR3 length: 14 amino acids. Germline CDR1 reads MDHEN; CDR2 reads SYDVKM. The CDR3 here is CASSFGQGNQPQHF. CDR3 nucleotides: TGTGCCAGCAGTTTCGGACAGGGCAATCAGCCCCAGCATTTT.

This clonotype was counted ten times or more. The chain recombines TRBV3-1 with TRBJ2-5; no clear D. This CDR3 contains 10 residues. CDR1 and CDR2 (germline): LGHDT, YNNKEL (reference sequence). V gave up 8 bases and J gave up 3 bases, with 4 bases separating them. CDR3 in DNA: TGTGCCAGCGGTAAAGAGACCCAGTACTTC. Its protein is CASGKETQYF.

Only a few counts were recorded for this clonotype. This chain connects TRBV4-2 to TRBJ2-1; TRBD1 aligns across 7 bases. The CDR3 loop spans 14 amino acids. V gave up 0 bases and J gave up 7 bases; unmatched junction bases: 3. Germline loops: CDR1 LGHNA, CDR2 YNFKEQ. The CDR3 sequence is CASSQETGSNEQFF. As DNA, the CDR3 is TGTGCCAGCAGCCAAGAGACAGGGAGTAATGAGCAGTTCTTC.

A remark on this clonotype: This may come from a read error, since a much larger clone is one base off. The rearrangement links TRBV21-1 to TRBJ2-5; TRBD2 is the table's D call, not checked against the DNA. TRBV21-1 is reported as a pseudogene. The CDR3 extends over 16 amino acids. Written as DNA, the CDR3 is TGTGCCAGCAGCAAAGCTCAGGAAGCGGGAAAAGAGACCCAGTACTTC. Protein: CASSKAQEAGKETQYF.

This clonotype was observed a handful of times. V and J are TRBV5-4 and TRBJ2-1, with unresolved D. The CDR3 runs 14 residues. Germline V gives CDR1 SGHNT, CDR2 YYREEE (reference sequence). V shed 0 bases and J shed 8 bases, with 12 bases lying between them. The CDR3 sequence is CASSLGAHVDEQFF. The CDR3 DNA reads as TGTGCCAGCAGCTTGGGAGCGCACGTCGATGAGCAGTTCTTC. The variable domain in full, completed from reference TRBV5-4 and TRBJ2-1, reads ETGVTQSPTHLIKTRGQQVTLRCSSQSGHNTVSWYQQALGQGPQFIFQYYREEENGRGNFPPRFSGLQFPNYSSELNVNALELDDSALYLCASSLGAHVDEQFFGPGTRLTVL.